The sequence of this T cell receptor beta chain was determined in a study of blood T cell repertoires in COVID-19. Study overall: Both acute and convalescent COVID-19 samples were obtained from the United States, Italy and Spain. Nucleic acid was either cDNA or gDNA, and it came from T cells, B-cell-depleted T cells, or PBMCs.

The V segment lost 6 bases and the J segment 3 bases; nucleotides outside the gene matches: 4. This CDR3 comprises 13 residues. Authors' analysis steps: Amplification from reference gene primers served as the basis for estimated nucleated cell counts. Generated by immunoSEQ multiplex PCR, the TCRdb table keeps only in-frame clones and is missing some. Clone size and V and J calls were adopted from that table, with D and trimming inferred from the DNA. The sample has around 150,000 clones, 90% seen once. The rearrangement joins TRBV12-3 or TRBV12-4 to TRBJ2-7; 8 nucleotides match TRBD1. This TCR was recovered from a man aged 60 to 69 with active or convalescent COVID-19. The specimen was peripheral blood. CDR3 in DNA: TGTGCCAGCAGCCGGGACAGGAGCTACGAGCAGTACTTC. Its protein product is CASSRDRSYEQYF.